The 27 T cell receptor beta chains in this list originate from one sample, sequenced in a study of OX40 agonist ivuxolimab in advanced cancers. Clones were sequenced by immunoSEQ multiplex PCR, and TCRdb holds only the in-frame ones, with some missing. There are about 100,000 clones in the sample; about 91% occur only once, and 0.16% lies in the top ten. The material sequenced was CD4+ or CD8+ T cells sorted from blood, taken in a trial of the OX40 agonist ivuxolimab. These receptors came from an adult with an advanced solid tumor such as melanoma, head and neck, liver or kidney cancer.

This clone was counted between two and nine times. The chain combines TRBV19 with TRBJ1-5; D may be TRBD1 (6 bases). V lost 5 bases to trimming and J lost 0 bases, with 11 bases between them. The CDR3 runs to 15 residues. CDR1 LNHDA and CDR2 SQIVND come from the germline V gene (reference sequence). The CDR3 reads CASSLDRNSNQPQHF. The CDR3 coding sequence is TGTGCCAGTAGTCTGGACAGAAATAGCAATCAGCCCCAGCATTTT.

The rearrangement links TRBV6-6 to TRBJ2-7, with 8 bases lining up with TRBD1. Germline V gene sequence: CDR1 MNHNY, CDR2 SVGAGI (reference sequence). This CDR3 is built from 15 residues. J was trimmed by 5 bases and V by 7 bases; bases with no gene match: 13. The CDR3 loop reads CASTRTGRSAHEQYF. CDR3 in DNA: TGTGCCAGCACCAGGACAGGGAGGAGTGCCCACGAGCAGTACTTC.

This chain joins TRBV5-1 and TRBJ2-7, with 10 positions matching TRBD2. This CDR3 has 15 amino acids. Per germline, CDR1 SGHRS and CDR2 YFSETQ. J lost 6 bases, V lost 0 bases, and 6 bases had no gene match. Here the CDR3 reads CASSLELAGTSEQYF. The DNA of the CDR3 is TGCGCCAGCAGCTTGGAACTAGCGGGGACAAGCGAGCAGTACTTC.

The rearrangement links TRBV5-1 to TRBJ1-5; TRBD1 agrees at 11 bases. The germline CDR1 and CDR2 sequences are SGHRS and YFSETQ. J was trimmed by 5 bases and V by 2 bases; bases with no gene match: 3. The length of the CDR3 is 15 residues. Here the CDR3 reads CASSFGTGGHQPQHF. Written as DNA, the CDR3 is TGCGCCAGCAGCTTCGGGACAGGGGGTCATCAGCCCCAGCATTTT.

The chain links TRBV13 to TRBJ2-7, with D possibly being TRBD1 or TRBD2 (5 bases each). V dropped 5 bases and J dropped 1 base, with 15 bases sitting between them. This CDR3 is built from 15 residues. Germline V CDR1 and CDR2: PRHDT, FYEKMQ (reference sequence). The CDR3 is CASSLNGAVSYEQYF. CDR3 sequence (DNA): TGTGCCAGCAGCCTAAACGGGGCGGTGTCCTACGAGCAGTACTTC.

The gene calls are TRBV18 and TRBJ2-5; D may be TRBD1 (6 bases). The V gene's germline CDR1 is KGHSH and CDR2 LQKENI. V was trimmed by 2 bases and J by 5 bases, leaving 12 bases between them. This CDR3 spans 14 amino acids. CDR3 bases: TGTGCCAGCTCACCATTGACAGGAAAGGAGACCCAGTACTTC. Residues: CASSPLTGKETQYF.

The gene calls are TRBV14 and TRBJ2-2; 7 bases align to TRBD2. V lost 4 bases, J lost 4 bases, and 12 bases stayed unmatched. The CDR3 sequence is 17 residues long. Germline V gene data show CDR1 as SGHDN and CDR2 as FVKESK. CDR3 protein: CASSPSGLGRGTGELFF. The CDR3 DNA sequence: TGTGCCAGCAGCCCTAGCGGCCTAGGACGTGGCACCGGGGAGCTGTTTTTT.

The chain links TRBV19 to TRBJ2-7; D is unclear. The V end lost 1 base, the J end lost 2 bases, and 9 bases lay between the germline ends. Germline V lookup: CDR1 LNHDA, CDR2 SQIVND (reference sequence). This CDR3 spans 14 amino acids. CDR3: CASSIGGGTYEQYF. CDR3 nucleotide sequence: TGTGCCAGTAGTATAGGCGGCGGAACCTACGAGCAGTACTTC.

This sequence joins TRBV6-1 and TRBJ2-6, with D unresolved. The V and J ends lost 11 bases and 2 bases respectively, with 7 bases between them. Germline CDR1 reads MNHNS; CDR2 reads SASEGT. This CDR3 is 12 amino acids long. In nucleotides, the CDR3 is TGTGCCTCCCTTCCTGGGGCCAACGTCCTGACTTTC. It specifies CASLPGANVLTF.

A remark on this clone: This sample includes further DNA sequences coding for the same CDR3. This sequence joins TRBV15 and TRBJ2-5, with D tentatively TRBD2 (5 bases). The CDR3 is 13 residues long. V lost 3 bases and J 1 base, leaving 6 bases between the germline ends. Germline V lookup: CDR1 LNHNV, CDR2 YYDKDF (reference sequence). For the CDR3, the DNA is TGTGCCACCAGCAGGGGAGTCCAAGAGACCCAGTACTTC. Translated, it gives CATSRGVQETQYF. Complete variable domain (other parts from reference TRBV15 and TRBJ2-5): DAMVIQNPRYQVTQFGKPVTLSCSQTLNHNVMYWYQQKSSQAPKLLFHYYDKDFNNEADTPDNFQSRRPNTSFCFLDIRSPGLGDTAMYLCATSRGVQETQYFGPGTRLLVL.

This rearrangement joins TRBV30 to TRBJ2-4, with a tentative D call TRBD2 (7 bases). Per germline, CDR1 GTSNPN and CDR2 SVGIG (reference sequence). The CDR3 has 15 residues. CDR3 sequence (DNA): TGTGCAGCAAGGGATTTGGGGGGCGCGGGGGACATTCAGTACTTC. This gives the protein CAARDLGGAGDIQYF.

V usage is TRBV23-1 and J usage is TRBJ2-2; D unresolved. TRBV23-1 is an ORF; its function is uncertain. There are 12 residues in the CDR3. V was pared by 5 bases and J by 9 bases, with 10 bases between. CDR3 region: CASSRAGRELFF. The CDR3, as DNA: TGCGCCAGCAGTAGGGCCGGCCGGGAGCTGTTTTTT.

The CDR3 reads CASSSGLAGAYNEQFF. For the CDR3, the DNA is TGTGCCAGCAGCTCCGGACTAGCGGGGGCCTACAATGAGCAGTTCTTC. The chain combines TRBV11-3 with TRBJ2-1, with 13 bases lining up with TRBD2. The CDR3 has 16 residues. Losses at the gene ends were 4 bases for V and 2 bases for J; bases not matched to a gene: 2. Looked up from germline, CDR1 is SGHNT and CDR2 is YENEEA. The full variable domain, with the rest looked up from reference TRBV11-3 and TRBJ2-1, is EAGVVQSPRYKIIEKKQPVAFWCNPISGHNTLYWYLQNLGQGPELLIRYENEEAVDDSQLPKDRFSAERLKGVDSTLKIQPAELGDSAVYLCASSSGLAGAYNEQFFGPGTRLTVL.

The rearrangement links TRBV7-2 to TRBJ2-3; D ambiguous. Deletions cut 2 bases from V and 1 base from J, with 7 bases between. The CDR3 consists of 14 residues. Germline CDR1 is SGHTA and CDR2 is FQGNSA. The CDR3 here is CASSLPGRTDTQYF. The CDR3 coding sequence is TGTGCCAGCAGCTTACCGGGCCGCACAGATACGCAGTATTTT.

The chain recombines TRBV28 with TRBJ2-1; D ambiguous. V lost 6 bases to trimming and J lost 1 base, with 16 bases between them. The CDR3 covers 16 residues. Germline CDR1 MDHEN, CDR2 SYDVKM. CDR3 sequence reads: CASSPPLVRSYNEQFF. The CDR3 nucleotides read TGTGCCAGCAGCCCTCCTCTAGTACGGTCCTACAATGAGCAGTTCTTC.

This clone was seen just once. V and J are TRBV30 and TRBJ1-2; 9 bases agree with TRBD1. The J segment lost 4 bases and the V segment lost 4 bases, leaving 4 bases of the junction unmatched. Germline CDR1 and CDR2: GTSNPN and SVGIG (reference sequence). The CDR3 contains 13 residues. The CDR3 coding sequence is TGTGCCTGGAACCCGGGACAGGGCTATGGCTACACCTTC. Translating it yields CAWNPGQGYGYTF.

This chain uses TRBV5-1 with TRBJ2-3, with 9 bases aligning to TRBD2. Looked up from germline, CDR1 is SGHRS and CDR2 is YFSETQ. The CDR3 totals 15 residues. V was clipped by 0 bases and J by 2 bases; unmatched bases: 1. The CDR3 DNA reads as TGCGCCAGCAGCTTGGCTAGCGGGGTCACAGATACGCAGTATTTT. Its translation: CASSLASGVTDTQYF.

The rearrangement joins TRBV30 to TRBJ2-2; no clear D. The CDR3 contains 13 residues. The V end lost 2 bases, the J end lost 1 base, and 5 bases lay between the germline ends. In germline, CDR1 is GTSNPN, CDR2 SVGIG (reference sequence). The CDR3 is CAWSTGNTGELFF. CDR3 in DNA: TGTGCCTGGAGTACCGGGAACACCGGGGAGCTGTTTTTT.

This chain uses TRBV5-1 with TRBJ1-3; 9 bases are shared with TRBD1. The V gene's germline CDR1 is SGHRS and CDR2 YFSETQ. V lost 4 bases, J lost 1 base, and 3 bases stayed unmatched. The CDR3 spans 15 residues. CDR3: CASSRTGESGNTIYF. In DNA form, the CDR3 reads TGCGCCAGCAGCCGGACAGGGGAGTCTGGAAACACCATATATTTT.

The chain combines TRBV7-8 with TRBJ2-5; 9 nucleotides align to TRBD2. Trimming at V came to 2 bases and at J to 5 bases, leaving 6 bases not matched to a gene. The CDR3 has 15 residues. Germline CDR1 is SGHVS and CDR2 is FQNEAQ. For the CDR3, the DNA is TGTGCCAGCAGCTTATGGCGGGGGGGCACGGAGACCCAGTACTTC. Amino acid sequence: CASSLWRGGTETQYF.

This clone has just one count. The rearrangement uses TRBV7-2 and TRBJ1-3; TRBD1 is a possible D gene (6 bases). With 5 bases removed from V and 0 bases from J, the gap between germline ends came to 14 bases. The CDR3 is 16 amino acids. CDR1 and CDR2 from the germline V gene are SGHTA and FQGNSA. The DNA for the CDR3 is TGTGCCAGCAGCCGAAATACAGGGTCCTCTGGAAACACCATATATTTT. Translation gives CASSRNTGSSGNTIYF.

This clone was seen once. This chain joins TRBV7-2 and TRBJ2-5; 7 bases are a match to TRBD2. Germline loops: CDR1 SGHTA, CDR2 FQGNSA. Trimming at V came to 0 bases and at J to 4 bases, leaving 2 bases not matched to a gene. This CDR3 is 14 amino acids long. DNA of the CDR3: TGTGCCAGCAGCTTAGCGGGAGGGCCAGAGACCCAGTACTTC. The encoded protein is CASSLAGGPETQYF.

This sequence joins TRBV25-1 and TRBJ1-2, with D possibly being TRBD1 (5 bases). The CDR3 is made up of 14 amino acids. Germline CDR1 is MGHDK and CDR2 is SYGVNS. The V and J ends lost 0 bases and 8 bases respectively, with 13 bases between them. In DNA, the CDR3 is TGTGCCAGCAGTGAATATGGGGGAGGTGGCGGCTACACCTTC. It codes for CASSEYGGGGGYTF.

The CDR3 loop is CASSEAGRRDEKLFF. CDR3 DNA: TGTGCCAGCAGCGAAGCGGGGAGGCGTGATGAAAAACTGTTTTTT. V and J are TRBV7-8 and TRBJ1-4; D ambiguous. The CDR3 sequence is 15 residues long. Trimming stripped 5 bases from V and 6 bases from J, with 16 bases between. Germline V gene data show CDR1 as SGHVS and CDR2 as FQNEAQ.

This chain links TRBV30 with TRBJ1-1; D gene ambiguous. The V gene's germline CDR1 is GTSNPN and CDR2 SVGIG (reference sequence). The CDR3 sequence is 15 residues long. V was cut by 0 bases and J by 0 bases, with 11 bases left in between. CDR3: CAWSVLQPLNTEAFF. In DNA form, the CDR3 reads TGTGCCTGGAGTGTTCTCCAGCCTTTGAACACTGAAGCTTTCTTT.

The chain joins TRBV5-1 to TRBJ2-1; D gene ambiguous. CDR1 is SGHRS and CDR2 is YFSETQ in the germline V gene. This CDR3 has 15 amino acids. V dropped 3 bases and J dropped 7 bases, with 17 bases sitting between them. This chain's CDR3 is CASSSGGNWQNEQFF. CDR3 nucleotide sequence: TGCGCCAGCAGCTCCGGCGGCAACTGGCAAAATGAGCAGTTCTTC.

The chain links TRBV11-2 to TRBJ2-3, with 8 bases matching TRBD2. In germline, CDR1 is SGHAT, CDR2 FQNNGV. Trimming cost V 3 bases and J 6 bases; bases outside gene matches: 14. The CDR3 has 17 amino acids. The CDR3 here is CASSFGLGGAAADTQYF. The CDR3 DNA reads TGTGCCAGCAGCTTTGGCCTCGGGGGGGCGGCCGCGGATACGCAGTATTTT.